Below are 8 T cell receptor beta chains sequenced from a single sample in a study of T cell repertoires in cytomegalovirus infection. Each CDR3 protein is one row after TCRdb ran MiXCR on the reads. The table lists 57,000 or so distinct CDR3 sequences, roughly 34% of them singletons. These receptors lack a known antigen. Material: PBMCs, sequenced either directly or after in vitro stimulation (not recorded which). The receptors were gathered from a human donor in good health (CMV status not recorded). Some clones in this sample may be carry-over from other donors' samples.

The chain links TRBV9 to TRBJ1-1, with TRBD1 matching 8 bases. The CDR3 is 15 amino acids. CDR1 SGDLS and CDR2 YYNGEE come from the germline V gene. Trimming removed 0 bases from V and 8 bases from J; junction bases left unmatched: 9. The CDR3 DNA reads TGTGCCAGCAGCGTAGGTCAGGGGGCCTCCTCGGAAGCTTTCTTT. Protein product: CASSVGQGASSEAFF.

J is TRBJ1-3 and V is TRBV4-1, with TRBD1 identical over 9 bases. The CDR3 consists of 15 residues. The junction had 7 bases not matched to a gene; V was cut back by 3 bases and J by 7 bases. Germline CDR1 is MGHRA and CDR2 is YSYEKL. CDR3 bases: TGCGCCAGCAGCCAGGTACAGGGGGCGCGGAACACCATATATTTT. Translating it yields CASSQVQGARNTIYF.

The V and J genes are TRBV20-1 and TRBJ2-1, with 14 bases fitting TRBD2. V shed 2 bases, J shed 2 bases, and the junction held 5 bases outside the gene matches. Germline V CDR1 and CDR2: DFQATT, SNEGSKA (reference sequence). The CDR3 extends over 17 amino acids. The CDR3 DNA reads TGCAGTGCTAGATTCGGGGGACTAGCGGGGGCCTACAATGAGCAGTTCTTC. Translating it yields CSARFGGLAGAYNEQFF.

In regard to this clonotype: A much larger clone sits a single nucleotide away, making a read error possible. As the CDR3 is not closed by the conserved phenylalanine or tryptophan, this likely results from a read error. This chain links TRBV7-8 with TRBJ2-1; 13 bases map to TRBD2. Trimming at V came to 3 bases and at J to 8 bases, leaving 7 bases not matched to a gene. The CDR3 covers 16 residues. Per the germline V gene, CDR1 is SGHVS and CDR2 is FQNEAQ. In DNA form, the CDR3 reads TGTGCCAGCAGCTTTCGGACTAGCGGGGGCTCCGATGAGCAGTTCTTA. The encoded protein is CASSFRTSGGSDEQFL.

The chain uses TRBV19 and TRBJ2-1; perhaps TRBD1 as D (6 bases). Trimming stripped 5 bases from V and 1 base from J, with 9 bases between. Per the germline V gene, CDR1 is LNHDA and CDR2 is SQIVND (reference sequence). CDR3 length: 14 residues. Written as DNA, the CDR3 is TGTGCCAGTAGTCGGACAGAATCCTACAATGAGCAGTTCTTC. Its translation is CASSRTESYNEQFF.

This chain connects TRBV7-4 to TRBJ2-7, with D possibly matching TRBD2 (6 bases). Germline V lookup: CDR1 SGHVT, CDR2 SQSDAQ. The CDR3 sequence is 15 residues long. V was clipped by 3 bases and J by 6 bases, with 18 bases between them. The CDR3 region is CASSFIRDSAREQYF. CDR3 DNA sequence: TGTGCCAGCAGCTTCATCCGGGACTCGGCTCGCGAGCAGTACTTC.

Only a few counts were recorded for this clonotype. The chain employs TRBV30 and TRBJ1-3, with TRBD1 matching 8 bases. There are 13 residues in the CDR3. Germline loops: CDR1 GTSNPN, CDR2 SVGIG (reference sequence). J gave up 0 bases and V 6 bases, and 1 base lay outside the gene matches. The chain's CDR3 is CACTGGSGNTIYF. In DNA, the CDR3 is TGTGCCTGCACAGGGGGCTCTGGAAACACCATATATTTT.

This clonotype has a handful of counts. The chain's CDR3 is CASSLGGFSYEQYF. In DNA form, the CDR3 reads TGTGCCAGCAGCTTAGGTGGCTTCTCCTACGAGCAGTACTTC. The rearrangement links TRBV7-8 to TRBJ2-7; D call uncertain. Germline assignment: CDR1 SGHVS and CDR2 FQNEAQ. This CDR3 contains 14 residues. Trimming removed 1 base at V and 0 bases at J, with 7 bases between.